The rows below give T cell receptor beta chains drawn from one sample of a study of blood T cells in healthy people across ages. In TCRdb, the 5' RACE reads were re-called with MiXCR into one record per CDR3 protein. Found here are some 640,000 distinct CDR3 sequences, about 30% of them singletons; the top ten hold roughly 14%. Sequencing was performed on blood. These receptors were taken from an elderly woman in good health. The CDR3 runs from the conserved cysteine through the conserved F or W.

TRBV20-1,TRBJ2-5,CSARGAGGAGETQYF
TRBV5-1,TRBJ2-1,CASSLEGLDNEQFF
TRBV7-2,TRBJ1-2,CASSPQPLTNYGYTF
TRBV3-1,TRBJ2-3,CASSRTAADTQYF
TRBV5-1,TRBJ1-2,CASSARGAGYGYTF
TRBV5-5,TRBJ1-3,CASSLDGGNGNTIYF
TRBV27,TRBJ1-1,CASRPRRDTEAFF
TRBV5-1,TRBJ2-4,CASSLDGVTGGIAKNIQYF
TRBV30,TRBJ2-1,CAWSVGQGNNEQFF
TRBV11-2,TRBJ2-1,CASSLDNQGAGNEQFF
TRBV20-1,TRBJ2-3,CSARHSSGRAADTQYF
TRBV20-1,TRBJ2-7,CSARPGTGPYEQYF
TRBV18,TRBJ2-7,CASSPPGPTGEDEQYF
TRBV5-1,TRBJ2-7,CASSNSGIYEQYF
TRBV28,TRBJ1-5,CASSLYRGHQPQHF
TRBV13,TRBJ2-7,CASSLGLRPGGEQYF
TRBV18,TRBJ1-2,CASSPGQGPVYGYTF
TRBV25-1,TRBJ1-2,CASSDPTGGNYGYTF
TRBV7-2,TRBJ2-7,CASSLERGTEQYF
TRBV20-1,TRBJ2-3,CSASPAGNTDTQYF
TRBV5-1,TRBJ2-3,CASSAYTDTQYF
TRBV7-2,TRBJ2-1,CASSPGTSGRGGNEQFF
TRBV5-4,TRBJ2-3,CASSLKGAATQYF
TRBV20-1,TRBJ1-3,CSARDETSGGPSSGNTIYF
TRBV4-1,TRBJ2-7,CASSHPGQGIYEQYF
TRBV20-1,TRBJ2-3,CSARLSTDTQYF
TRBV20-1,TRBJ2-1,CSAKPAGTGPNEQFF
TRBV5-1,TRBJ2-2,CASSHTGQGFGNTGELFF
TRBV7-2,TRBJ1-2,CASSLQQSGVGYTF
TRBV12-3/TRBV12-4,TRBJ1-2,CASSYRGLYGYTF
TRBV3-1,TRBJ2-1,CASSQLNEQFF
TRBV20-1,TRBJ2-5,CSADNLAGGRETQYF
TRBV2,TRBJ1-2,CATKTGASYGYTF
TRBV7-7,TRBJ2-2,CASSFGSGANTGELFF
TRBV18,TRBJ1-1,CASSPGQGRTEAFF
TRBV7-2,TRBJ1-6,CASSYLSRERRSPLHF
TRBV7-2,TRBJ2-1,CASSLAGGLVAYNEQFF
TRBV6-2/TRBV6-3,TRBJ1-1,CASNWIRQGVTEAFF
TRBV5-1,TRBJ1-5,CASSRGDQLDQPQHF
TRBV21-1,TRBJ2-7,CASSKAAPIYEQYF
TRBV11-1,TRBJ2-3,CASSLAGLAGGPSTDAQYF
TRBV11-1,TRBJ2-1,CASSSGLAGGRSSYNEQFF